This passage covers 6 T cell receptor beta chains from one sample sequenced in a study of T cells in Graves' hyperthyroidism and ophthalmopathy (dated by TCRdb to between 2018 and 2021). Library preparation used multiplex PCR. Sequenced using an Illumina HiSeq 2000. The TCR beta CDR3 regions were amplified from RNA transcripts. The first round of RT-PCR for the TCR CDR3 was performed with the HTBI primer set and the Qiagen OneStep RT-PCR kit. In-frame beta chains were kept once TCRdb had trimmed the public reads at Q25 with fastp and called clones with MiXCR. All rows with the same CDR3 protein become a single entry with the most common DNA and genes. The sample includes around 450,000 distinct CDR3 sequences, with less than 20% observed a single time. The ten most abundant clones make up around an eighth of the sample. The sequenced sample consisted of blood. The origin of the receptors is a woman aged 18-29 years with Graves' hyperthyroidism.

In its sample, this clonotype was seen a few times. This sequence joins TRBV6-1 and TRBJ2-3; 8 bases are shared with TRBD2. Losses at the gene ends were 7 bases for V and 3 bases for J; bases not matched to a gene: 15. This CDR3 spans 17 amino acids. Germline-derived CDR1 and CDR2 are MNHNS and SASEGT. Here the CDR3 reads CASTSGGGRRMTDTQYF. CDR3 nucleotide sequence: TGTGCCAGCACATCTGGCGGGGGGCGGAGGATGACAGATACGCAGTATTTT.

The chain has TRBV28 and TRBJ2-7; TRBD1 matches 8 bases. The CDR3 contains 16 residues. Germline loops: CDR1 MDHEN, CDR2 SYDVKM. Germline trimming cut 4 bases from V and 0 bases from J; bases unmatched to any gene: 8. The CDR3 DNA reads TGTGCCAGCAGTTCCTGGACAGGGACGAGCTCCTACGAGCAGTACTTC. Its protein product is CASSSWTGTSSYEQYF.

This clonotype was observed at least ten times. The chain recombines TRBV12-3 or TRBV12-4 with TRBJ1-5, with 10 nucleotides matching TRBD1. V shed 6 bases, J shed 6 bases, and the junction held 5 bases outside the gene matches. The CDR3 has 14 residues. Here the CDR3 reads CASRRTGGIQPQHF. The CDR3 DNA sequence: TGTGCCAGCAGGAGGACAGGGGGAATTCAGCCCCAGCATTTT.

For this clonotype: At one boundary the junction diverges from the germline segment, which might be a read error. This chain links TRBV24-1 with TRBJ2-5; no clear D. The CDR3 has 14 residues. The germline gives CDR1 KGHDR, CDR2 SFDVKD. As DNA, the CDR3 is TGTGCCACCGCTCCCGGATCTACACAAGAGACCCAGTGCTTC. This codes for CATAPGSTQETQCF.

The gene calls are TRBV15 and TRBJ2-3; 8 nucleotides line up with TRBD2. Unmatched junction bases numbered 7, after V lost 9 bases and J lost 2 bases. In germline, CDR1 is LNHNV, CDR2 YYDKDF (reference sequence). This CDR3 contains 14 residues. The CDR3 coding sequence is TGTGCCACTACTCGGGAGGGCGACACAGATACGCAGTATTTT. This gives the protein CATTREGDTDTQYF.

The V gene is TRBV4-3, the J gene TRBJ2-1, with 10 bases identical to TRBD1. The CDR3 spans 15 residues. Trimming cost V 3 bases and J 8 bases; bases outside gene matches: 7. The V gene's germline CDR1 is LGHNA and CDR2 YSLEER. The CDR3 loop is CASSQPGQGTHEQFF. In nucleotides, the CDR3 is TGCGCCAGCAGCCAGCCGGGACAGGGGACCCATGAGCAGTTCTTC.